The text below deals with one T cell receptor beta chain. Its antigen specificity is not known. Since a far larger clone is one base different, this is likely a read error. Healthy HIV-negative adults with no recently reported acute infections or vaccinations were included as donors. All donors were Caucasian adults living in Nashville, Tennessee, USA. Magnetic negative selection was used to enrich CD4+ T cells, after which naive cells were positively selected on CD45RA and the negative fraction became the memory subset. After blood collection by leukapheresis, PBMCs were isolated using Ficoll-Histopaque density gradient centrifugation and then cryopreserved in the vapor phase of liquid nitrogen. Analytical flow cytometry was used to check the purity and quantity of every magnetically sorted T cell population. Each sorted fraction had its genomic DNA isolated and then quantified by UV absorbance on a Nanodrop 2000c.

The data were obtained in a study of shared clonotypes between healthy human individuals (dated by TCRdb to 2018 to 2020). The study in broad terms: Three men and a couple of women, aged 18 to 49 years, made up the cohort. To increase sequencing depth and limit assay-specific biases, different laboratories used diverse techniques to prepare libraries and sequence TCR repertoires. The study deeply sequenced blood TCR repertoires of about 5 healthy adults to estimate repertoire size and the extent of clonotype sharing between individuals. For each donor, CD4 naive and CD4 memory were each run on three plates, CD8 naive on two plates, and CD8 memory on one plate. Each donor's leukapheresis produced roughly between roughly 0.85 and 9.5 billion PBMCs.

TCR CDR3 regions were amplified from genomic DNA by multiplex PCR using the deep immunoSEQ assay. Extracted genomic DNA from each cell subset was spread evenly across all wells of several immunoSEQ 96-well plates, with each plate serving as a replicate. For sorted subsets, 150 to 250 ng genomic DNA, equal to about 30,000 T cell genomes, was loaded into each replicate PCR. Purified libraries were measured with a Qubit 3.0 fluorometer, size-checked on a Bioanalyzer 2100, and measured again with the KAPA Library Quantification kit. A separate single-read 150-cycle Illumina NextSeq 550 flow cell was used to sequence each immunoSEQ 96-well plate. Regarding the original processing steps: Because the immunoSEQ output included only junctional sequences and no quality scores, the filtering could not be the same as the filtering used for full-length reads. Sequences were annotated with PyIR, a Python wrapper for IgBLAST v1.9, and V/J genes and CDR3 were assigned using IMGT germline references. Reads with weak V/J assignments (E-value above 1e-6), missing CDR3, stop codons, out-of-frame junctions, or ambiguous translated residues were removed. V3J clonotypes were defined as sequences sharing the same inferred V gene, J gene, and CDR3 amino acid sequence. Percentage overlap between repertoires was calculated by dividing the number of shared unique clonotypes by the size of the smaller repertoire. Three approaches were used to assess repertoire richness: RTK rarefaction, the Chao1 estimator, and Recon v2.1 estimates of unobserved clonotypes. For all TCRbeta clonotypes obtained by the gDNA method from several donors, generation probabilities were computed with OLGA. The immuneACCESS repertoire file appears here via TCRdb, limited to in-frame rearrangements. These files lack a portion of the clones; in checked studies, under half of the deficit traces to unresolved V genes, and the cause of the others is not known. V and J calls and clone size are as listed in that table; D and trimming were resolved from the DNA. The sample table records around 990,000 clones; 70% to 80% of these occur just once. The ten largest clones capture 0.89% of the sample.

The CDR3 starts with the cysteine, ends with the phenylalanine, and has 11 residues. Only the CDR3 part of the read is kept: 33 bases, read in frame from the first base. V and J lose 2 bases and 1 base, and a span of 0 bases separates them. From the germline V gene, CDR1 is SGHTS and CDR2 is YDEGEE. General study outcomes and caveats: Based on pairwise subsampling, the degree of clonotype sharing among donors was expected to be affected by sequencing depth. Sampling was restricted to blood, and TCR repertoires in tissue are likely to differ from TCR repertoires in blood. Clonotypes shared by all four sorted-subset donors showed higher generation probabilities than non-shared clonotypes. Rarefaction of sorted-subset datasets indicated incomplete sequencing despite the large sequencing depth. The genetic and exposure-history diversity represented was limited by the small number of donors. When four donors were compared, the shared fraction of clonotypes was about 5.2% for naive CD4, more than 3% for naive CD8, roughly 2.5% for memory CD4, and around 0.4% for memory CD8. Larger estimated clonotype richness was generally found for naive subsets than for memory subsets.

The sequenced sample was memory CD4+ T cells from PBMCs. The sample's cell subset or site label is to be understood as: CD45RA-negative fraction. The V and J genes are TRBV5-8 and TRBJ2-5; the D gene is unclear. This sequence was found in a man aged 18-30 years in good health. Some clones in this sample may be carry-over from other donors' samples. CDR3 region: CASSFQETQYF. The DNA sequence is TGTGCCAGCAGCTTCCAAGAGACCCAGTACTTC.